The source of this T cell receptor (beta chain) is a study of spatial heterogeneity in lung cancer. Background on the study: Detection consistently yielded more beta chains than alpha chains. The average appearance count of each unique TCR and UMI combination in raw reads was more than 8.5.

Germline CDR1 and CDR2: MDHEN and SYDVKM. The CDR3 spans 13 residues. Between the trimmed V and J ends, which lost 2 bases and 2 bases, there was a span of 7 bases. This clonotype turned up a few times. Sample time point: blood at routine non-recurrence follow-up after resection. TCRdb reprocessed the 5' RACE reads via MiXCR and lists one record per CDR3 protein. The data contain 110,000 or so distinct CDR3 sequences, approximately 11% of them singletons. The TCR comes from a female donor with early-stage non-small cell lung cancer. The chain links TRBV28 to TRBJ2-7, with D unresolved. The sample was PBMCs, taken at follow-up. CDR3 DNA sequence: TGTGCCAGCAGTTTAAAGTTACCCTACGAGCAGTACTTC. Protein product: CASSLKLPYEQYF.